This T cell receptor beta chain was observed in a study of blood T cell repertoires in COVID-19. Sequenced by immunoSEQ multiplex PCR; TCRdb stores in-frame clones only, minus some. This table holds approximately 100,000 clones, 80% to 90% found once. The CDR3 is 14 amino acids. Germline-derived CDR1 and CDR2 are LNHDA and SQIVND (reference sequence). V lost 8 bases and J 0 bases, leaving 14 bases between the germline ends. The rearrangement joins TRBV19 to TRBJ2-7; TRBD2 is a possible D gene (5 bases). The TCR sequence derives from a human donor in a cohort sampled during active COVID-19. The specimen was peripheral blood. This chain's CDR3 is CASRSFSGSYEQYF. In DNA, the CDR3 is TGTGCCAGTCGCTCCTTCAGCGGCTCCTACGAGCAGTACTTC.